The rows below give T cell receptor beta chains drawn from one sample of a study of T cell responses to AZD1222 COVID-19 vaccine. Some clones are missing from TCRdb's copy, which holds only in-frame ones; the method was immunoSEQ multiplex PCR. The data show 210,000 or so clones, around 94% seen once. Material: peripheral blood, obtained 28 days after the second dose of the MenACWY control vaccine. These receptors came from an adult who received the MenACWY meningococcal vaccine as a control. CDR3s include the opening cysteine and the closing phenylalanine or tryptophan. A D gene is named only where the DNA matches it firmly. The size field is filled for only some rows; it gives once, few, many or a size class.

j_call: TRBJ1-1
clone_size: once
d_call: NA
v_call: TRBV7-9
cdr3_aa: CASSLGGGLTTEAFF
cdr3_nt: TGTGCCAGCAGCTTAGGGGGAGGGCTGACAACTGAAGCTTTCTTT

j_call: TRBJ2-2
clone_size: NA
d_call: NA
v_call: TRBV7-2
cdr3_aa: CASSPTMGGELFF
cdr3_nt: TGTGCCAGCAGCCCGACGATGGGCGGGGAGCTGTTTTTT

j_call: TRBJ1-5
clone_size: once
d_call: NA
v_call: TRBV2
cdr3_aa: CASQGPPGQPQHF
cdr3_nt: TGTGCCAGCCAGGGGCCTCCTGGTCAGCCCCAGCATTTT

j_call: TRBJ2-3
clone_size: once
d_call: TRBD1
v_call: TRBV28
cdr3_aa: CASSFWGQGVDTQYF
cdr3_nt: TGTGCCAGCAGTTTTTGGGGACAGGGGGTGGATACGCAGTATTTT

j_call: TRBJ1-3
clone_size: NA
d_call: NA
v_call: TRBV19
cdr3_aa: CASSPDSRGNTIYF
cdr3_nt: TGTGCCAGTAGCCCGGACAGCCGGGGAAACACCATATATTTT

j_call: TRBJ2-7
clone_size: NA
d_call: NA
v_call: TRBV5-8
cdr3_aa: CASRGGLLYEQYF
cdr3_nt: TGTGCCAGCAGAGGGGGACTCCTCTACGAGCAGTACTTC

j_call: TRBJ1-1
clone_size: NA
d_call: TRBD1
v_call: TRBV28
cdr3_aa: CASSYTGVGTEAFF
cdr3_nt: TGTGCCAGCAGCTACACAGGGGTGGGCACTGAAGCTTTCTTT

j_call: TRBJ1-5
clone_size: NA
d_call: NA
v_call: TRBV19
cdr3_aa: CASSTGWGSNQPQHF
cdr3_nt: TGTGCCAGTAGCACAGGGTGGGGGAGCAATCAGCCCCAGCATTTT

j_call: TRBJ2-1
clone_size: NA
d_call: TRBD2
v_call: TRBV9
cdr3_aa: CASSGGLAGDNEQFF
cdr3_nt: TGTGCCAGCAGCGGGGGACTAGCGGGAGATAATGAGCAGTTCTTC

j_call: TRBJ2-7
clone_size: NA
d_call: TRBD2
v_call: TRBV19
cdr3_aa: CASSGALADSYEQYF
cdr3_nt: TGTGCCAGTAGTGGCGCGCTAGCGGACTCCTACGAGCAGTACTTC

j_call: TRBJ1-5
clone_size: NA
d_call: NA
v_call: TRBV7-2
cdr3_aa: CASSFSDSLSNQPQHF
cdr3_nt: TGTGCCAGCAGCTTCTCGGACAGCCTTAGCAATCAGCCCCAGCATTTT

j_call: TRBJ1-4
clone_size: NA
d_call: NA
v_call: TRBV6-4
cdr3_aa: CASSDLGGRLFF
cdr3_nt: TGTGCCAGCAGTGACTTGGGAGGGAGACTGTTTTTT

j_call: TRBJ2-3
clone_size: NA
d_call: NA
v_call: TRBV5-1
cdr3_aa: CASSPVGFLAADTQYF
cdr3_nt: TGCGCCAGCAGCCCGGTTGGCTTTCTCGCGGCAGATACGCAGTATTTT

j_call: TRBJ2-2
clone_size: NA
d_call: TRBD2
v_call: TRBV5-3
cdr3_aa: CARSLRPTSGIETGELFF
cdr3_nt: TGTGCCAGAAGCTTGCGCCCGACTAGCGGGATAGAAACCGGGGAGCTGTTTTTT

j_call: TRBJ2-7
clone_size: NA
d_call: NA
v_call: TRBV6-6
cdr3_aa: CASSHDRSRGSTYEQYF
cdr3_nt: TGTGCCAGCAGTCACGACAGGTCGCGTGGTTCTACCTACGAGCAGTACTTC

j_call: TRBJ2-5
clone_size: NA
d_call: TRBD1
v_call: TRBV4-1
cdr3_aa: CASSQDPTGEETQYF
cdr3_nt: TGCGCCAGCAGCCAAGATCCGACAGGGGAAGAGACCCAGTACTTC

j_call: TRBJ2-7
clone_size: NA
d_call: TRBD1
v_call: TRBV29-1
cdr3_aa: CSATGGYEQYF
cdr3_nt: TGCAGCGCCACAGGGGGCTACGAGCAGTACTTC

j_call: TRBJ2-4
clone_size: NA
d_call: TRBD1
v_call: TRBV7-2
cdr3_aa: CASSTQGNKNIQYF
cdr3_nt: TGTGCCAGCAGCACACAGGGGAATAAAAACATTCAGTACTTC

j_call: TRBJ2-5
clone_size: NA
d_call: NA
v_call: TRBV12-3/TRBV12-4
cdr3_aa: CASSLGQRAQYF
cdr3_nt: TGTGCCAGCAGTTTGGGCCAGCGGGCCCAGTACTTC

j_call: TRBJ2-7
clone_size: NA
d_call: NA
v_call: TRBV28
cdr3_aa: CASTTVPYEQYF
cdr3_nt: TGTGCCAGCACGACGGTTCCCTACGAGCAGTACTTC

j_call: TRBJ2-2
clone_size: NA
d_call: TRBD1
v_call: TRBV18
cdr3_aa: CASSPPGQYTTGELFF
cdr3_nt: TGTGCCAGCTCACCACCGGGACAGTATACTACCGGGGAGCTGTTTTTT

j_call: TRBJ1-1
clone_size: NA
d_call: NA
v_call: TRBV7-9
cdr3_aa: CASSLMSVNTEAFF
cdr3_nt: TGTGCCAGCAGCTTAATGTCAGTCAACACTGAAGCTTTCTTT

j_call: TRBJ1-6
clone_size: NA
d_call: TRBD1
v_call: TRBV18
cdr3_aa: CASSPGTGANSPLHF
cdr3_nt: TGTGCCAGCTCACCCGGGACAGGGGCTAATTCACCCCTCCACTTT

j_call: TRBJ2-5
clone_size: NA
d_call: NA
v_call: TRBV5-1
cdr3_aa: CASSDTGQGETQYF
cdr3_nt: TGCGCCAGCAGCGATACGGGACAAGGAGAGACCCAGTACTTC

j_call: TRBJ1-2
clone_size: NA
d_call: NA
v_call: TRBV25-1
cdr3_aa: CASSDGVLGDGYTF
cdr3_nt: TGTGCCAGCAGTGACGGGGTTTTGGGCGATGGCTACACCTTC

j_call: TRBJ1-2
clone_size: NA
d_call: NA
v_call: TRBV4-2
cdr3_aa: CASSQPLTGVNYGYTF
cdr3_nt: TGTGCCAGCAGCCAACCATTGACGGGAGTCAACTATGGCTACACCTTC

j_call: TRBJ1-5
clone_size: NA
d_call: NA
v_call: TRBV6-6
cdr3_aa: CASSPGGEQPQHF
cdr3_nt: TGTGCCAGCAGTCCTGGCGGGGAACAGCCCCAGCATTTT

j_call: TRBJ1-1
clone_size: NA
d_call: NA
v_call: TRBV5-4
cdr3_aa: CASSPLGVQNTETFF
cdr3_nt: TGTGCCAGCAGCCCCCTGGGGGTCCAGAACACTGAAACTTTCTTT

j_call: TRBJ1-1
clone_size: NA
d_call: NA
v_call: TRBV3-1/TRBV3-2
cdr3_aa: CASTGDVSTEAFF
cdr3_nt: TGTGCCAGCACAGGGGACGTTAGCACTGAAGCTTTCTTT

j_call: TRBJ2-2
clone_size: NA
d_call: NA
v_call: TRBV7-2
cdr3_aa: CASSISLGMNTGELFF
cdr3_nt: TGTGCCAGCAGCATATCACTAGGGATGAACACCGGGGAGCTGTTTTTT

j_call: TRBJ1-6
clone_size: NA
d_call: NA
v_call: TRBV28
cdr3_aa: CASSLKGRGPNSPLHF
cdr3_nt: TGTGCCAGCAGTCTAAAAGGGCGGGGACCCAATTCACCCCTCCACTTT

j_call: TRBJ2-7
clone_size: NA
d_call: TRBD2
v_call: TRBV3-1/TRBV3-2
cdr3_aa: CASSQPSGATYEQYF
cdr3_nt: TGTGCCAGCAGCCAACCTAGCGGGGCTACCTACGAGCAGTACTTC

j_call: TRBJ1-5
clone_size: NA
d_call: NA
v_call: TRBV30
cdr3_aa: CAWGGQGDQPQHF
cdr3_nt: TGTGCCTGGGGCGGACAAGGTGATCAGCCCCAGCATTTT

j_call: TRBJ1-5
clone_size: NA
d_call: NA
v_call: TRBV19
cdr3_aa: CASSEGVGNQPQHF
cdr3_nt: TGTGCCAGTAGTGAAGGGGTCGGGAATCAGCCCCAGCATTTT

j_call: TRBJ2-2
clone_size: NA
d_call: NA
v_call: TRBV19
cdr3_aa: CASNWAVGTGELFF
cdr3_nt: TGTGCCAGTAACTGGGCGGTTGGCACCGGGGAGCTGTTTTTT

j_call: TRBJ2-7
clone_size: NA
d_call: TRBD1
v_call: TRBV5-1
cdr3_aa: CASSLGGTGFYEQYF
cdr3_nt: TGCGCCAGCAGCTTGGGCGGGACAGGGTTCTACGAGCAGTACTTC

j_call: TRBJ2-1
clone_size: NA
d_call: NA
v_call: TRBV27
cdr3_aa: CASRRRDYNEQFF
cdr3_nt: TGTGCCAGCAGGCGCAGGGACTACAATGAGCAGTTCTTC

j_call: TRBJ2-1
clone_size: NA
d_call: NA
v_call: TRBV5-4
cdr3_aa: CASSSETENSYNEQFF
cdr3_nt: TGTGCCAGCAGCTCCGAGACAGAGAACTCCTACAATGAGCAGTTCTTC

j_call: TRBJ2-1
clone_size: NA
d_call: NA
v_call: TRBV7-2
cdr3_aa: CASRFAGGLNEQFF
cdr3_nt: TGTGCCAGCAGGTTCGCCGGGGGACTCAATGAGCAGTTCTTC

j_call: TRBJ1-2
clone_size: NA
d_call: NA
v_call: TRBV7-9
cdr3_aa: CASSPQEFLGYGYTF
cdr3_nt: TGTGCCAGCAGCCCCCAGGAGTTTCTTGGCTATGGCTACACCTTC

j_call: TRBJ1-1
clone_size: NA
d_call: TRBD1
v_call: TRBV6-5
cdr3_aa: CASTDRGRGTEAFF
cdr3_nt: TGTGCCAGCACCGACAGGGGGCGAGGGACTGAAGCTTTCTTT

j_call: TRBJ2-6
clone_size: NA
d_call: TRBD1
v_call: TRBV7-9
cdr3_aa: CASSPGWTGPEANVLTF
cdr3_nt: TGTGCCAGCAGTCCAGGTTGGACAGGGCCTGAGGCCAACGTCCTGACTTTC

j_call: TRBJ1-3
clone_size: NA
d_call: NA
v_call: TRBV28
cdr3_aa: CASREQIFSGNTIYF
cdr3_nt: TGTGCCAGCAGGGAACAAATCTTCTCTGGAAACACCATATATTTT

j_call: TRBJ2-1
clone_size: NA
d_call: TRBD2
v_call: TRBV5-5
cdr3_aa: CASSYSAGGDEQFF
cdr3_nt: TGTGCCAGCAGCTATTCGGCGGGAGGCGATGAGCAGTTCTTC

j_call: TRBJ1-1
clone_size: NA
d_call: NA
v_call: TRBV29-1
cdr3_aa: CSVKKEGRQVSAFF
cdr3_nt: TGCAGCGTTAAAAAAGAGGGGCGACAGGTTTCAGCTTTCTTT